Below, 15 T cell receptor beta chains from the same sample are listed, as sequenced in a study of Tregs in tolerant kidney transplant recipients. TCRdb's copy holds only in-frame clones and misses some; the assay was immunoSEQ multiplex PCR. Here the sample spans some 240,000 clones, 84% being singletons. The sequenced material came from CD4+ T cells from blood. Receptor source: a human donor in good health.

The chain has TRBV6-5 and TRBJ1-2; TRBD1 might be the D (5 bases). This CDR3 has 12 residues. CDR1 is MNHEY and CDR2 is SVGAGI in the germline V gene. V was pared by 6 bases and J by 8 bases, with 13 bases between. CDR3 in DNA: TGTGCCAGCAGGGGGACCGCCGGGGGCTACACCTTC. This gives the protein CASRGTAGGYTF.

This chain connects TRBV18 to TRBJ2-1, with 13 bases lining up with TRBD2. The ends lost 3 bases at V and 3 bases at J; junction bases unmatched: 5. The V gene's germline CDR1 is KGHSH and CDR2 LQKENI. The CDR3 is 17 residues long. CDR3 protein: CASSPPGTSGNYNEQFF. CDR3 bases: TGTGCCAGCTCACCGCCCGGGACTAGCGGGAACTACAATGAGCAGTTCTTC.

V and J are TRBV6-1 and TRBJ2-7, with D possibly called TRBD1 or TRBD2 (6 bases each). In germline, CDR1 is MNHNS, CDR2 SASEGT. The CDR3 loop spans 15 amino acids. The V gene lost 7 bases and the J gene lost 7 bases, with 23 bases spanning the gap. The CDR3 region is CASITRGTGVREQYF. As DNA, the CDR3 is TGTGCCAGCATTACAAGGGGGACGGGGGTTCGAGAGCAGTACTTC.

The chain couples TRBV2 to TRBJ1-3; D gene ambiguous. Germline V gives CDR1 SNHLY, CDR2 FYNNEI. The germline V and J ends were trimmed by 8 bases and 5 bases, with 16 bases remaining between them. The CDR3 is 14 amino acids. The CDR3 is CASRSGEIRNTIYF. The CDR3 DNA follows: TGTGCCAGCCGAAGTGGAGAGATAAGAAACACCATATATTTT.

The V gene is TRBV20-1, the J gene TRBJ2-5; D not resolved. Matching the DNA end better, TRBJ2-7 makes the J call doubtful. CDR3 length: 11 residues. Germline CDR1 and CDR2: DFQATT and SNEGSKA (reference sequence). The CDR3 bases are TGCAGTGCTAGAGGCCCCTACGAGCAGTACTTC. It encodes CSARGPYEQYF.

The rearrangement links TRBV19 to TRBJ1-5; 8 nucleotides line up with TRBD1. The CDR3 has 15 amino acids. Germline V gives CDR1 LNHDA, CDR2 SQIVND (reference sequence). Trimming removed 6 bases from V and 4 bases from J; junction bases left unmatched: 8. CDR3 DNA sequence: TGTGCCAGTAGCCTCGGACAGGGCCGAAATCAGCCCCAGCATTTT. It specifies CASSLGQGRNQPQHF.

The CDR3 nucleotides are TGTGCCAGCACCCCGCGCTCACCGAACACCGGGGAGCTGTTTTTT. Translation gives CASTPRSPNTGELFF. The V gene is TRBV7-6, the J gene TRBJ2-2; D is unresolved. Per germline, CDR1 SGHVS and CDR2 FNYEAQ. CDR3 length: 15 amino acids. The germline V and J ends were trimmed by 7 bases and 0 bases, with 12 bases remaining between them. The full variable domain, its missing parts supplied by reference TRBV7-6 and TRBJ2-2, is GAGVSQSPRYKVTKRGQDVALRCDPISGHVSLYWYRQALGQGPEFLTYFNYEAQQDKSGLPNDRFSAERPEGSISTLTIQRTEQRDSAMYRCASTPRSPNTGELFFGEGSRLTVL.

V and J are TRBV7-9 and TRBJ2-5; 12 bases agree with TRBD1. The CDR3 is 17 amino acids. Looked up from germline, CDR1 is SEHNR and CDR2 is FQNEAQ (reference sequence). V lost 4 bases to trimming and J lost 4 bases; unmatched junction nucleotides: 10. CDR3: CASSSPEGQGAGETQYF. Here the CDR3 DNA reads TGTGCCAGCAGCTCCCCCGAGGGACAGGGGGCTGGAGAGACCCAGTACTTC.

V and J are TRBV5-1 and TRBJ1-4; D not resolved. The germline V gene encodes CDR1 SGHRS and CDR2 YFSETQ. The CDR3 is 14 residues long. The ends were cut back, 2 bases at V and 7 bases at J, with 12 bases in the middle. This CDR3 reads CASSFGPEGEKLFF. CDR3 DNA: TGCGCCAGCAGCTTTGGGCCGGAAGGTGAAAAACTGTTTTTT.

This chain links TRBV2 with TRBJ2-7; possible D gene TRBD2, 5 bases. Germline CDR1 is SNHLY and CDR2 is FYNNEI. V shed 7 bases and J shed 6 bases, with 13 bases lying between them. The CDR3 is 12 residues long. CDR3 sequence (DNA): TGTGCCAGCACCGGGGATGGGCGCGAGCAGTACTTC. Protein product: CASTGDGREQYF.

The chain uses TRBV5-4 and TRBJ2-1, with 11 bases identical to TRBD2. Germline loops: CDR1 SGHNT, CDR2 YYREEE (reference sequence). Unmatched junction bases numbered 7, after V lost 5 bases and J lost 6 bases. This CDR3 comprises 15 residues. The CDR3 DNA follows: TGTGCCAGCAGGAATCTAGCGGGGGGTCTCAATGAGCAGTTCTTC. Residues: CASRNLAGGLNEQFF.

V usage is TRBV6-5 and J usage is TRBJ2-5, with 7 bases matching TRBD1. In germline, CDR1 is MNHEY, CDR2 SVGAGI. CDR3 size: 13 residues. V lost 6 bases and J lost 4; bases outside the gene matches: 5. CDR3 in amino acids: CASRNTGVETQYF. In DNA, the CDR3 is TGTGCCAGCAGGAATACAGGGGTAGAGACCCAGTACTTC.

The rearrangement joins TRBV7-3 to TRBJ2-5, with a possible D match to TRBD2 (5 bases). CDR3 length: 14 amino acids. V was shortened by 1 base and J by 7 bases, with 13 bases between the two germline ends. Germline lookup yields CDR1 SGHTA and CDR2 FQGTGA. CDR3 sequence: CASSLSSPAGTQYF. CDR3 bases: TGTGCCAGCAGCTTAAGTTCCCCCGCGGGGACCCAGTACTTC. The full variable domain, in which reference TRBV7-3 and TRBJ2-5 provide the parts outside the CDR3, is GAGVSQTPSNKVTEKGKYVELRCDPISGHTALYWYRQSLGQGPEFLIYFQGTGAADDSGLPNDRFFAVRPEGSVSTLKIQRTERGDSAVYLCASSLSSPAGTQYFGPGTRLLVL.

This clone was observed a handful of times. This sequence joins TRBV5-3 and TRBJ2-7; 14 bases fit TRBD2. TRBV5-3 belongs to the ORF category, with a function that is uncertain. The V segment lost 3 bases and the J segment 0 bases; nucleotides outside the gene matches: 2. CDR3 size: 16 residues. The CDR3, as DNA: TGTGCCAGAAGCTCCGGACTAGCGGGGGGCTCCTACGAGCAGTACTTC. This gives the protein CARSSGLAGGSYEQYF.

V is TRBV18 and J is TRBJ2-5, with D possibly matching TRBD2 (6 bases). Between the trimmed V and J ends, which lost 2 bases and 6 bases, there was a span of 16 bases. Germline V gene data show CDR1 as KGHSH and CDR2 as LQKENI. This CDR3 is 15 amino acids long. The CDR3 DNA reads TGTGCCAGCTCACCAAGTACTAGCACTATAAAGACCCAGTACTTC. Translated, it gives CASSPSTSTIKTQYF.